These 16 T cell receptor beta chains were sequenced from one sample in a study of blood T cell repertoires in COVID-19. Sequenced by immunoSEQ multiplex PCR; TCRdb stores in-frame clones only, minus some. The table includes about 76,000 clones, 70% to 90% detected once. Sequenced: peripheral blood. Source of these receptors: a human donor in a cohort sampled during active COVID-19.

The chain joins TRBV12-3 or TRBV12-4 to TRBJ2-1, with 8 bases matching TRBD1. J gave up 13 bases and V 8 bases, and 10 bases lay outside the gene matches. There are 12 residues in the CDR3. CDR3 sequence reads: CASSSTGGIQFF. The CDR3 nucleotides read TGTGCCAGCTCCTCCACAGGGGGAATACAGTTCTTC.

This chain connects TRBV7-2 to TRBJ2-2; D unclear. The CDR3 is made up of 15 amino acids. V lost 5 bases to trimming and J lost 4 bases, with 14 bases between them. Per germline, CDR1 SGHTA and CDR2 FQGNSA. CDR3 amino acids: CASSPWRSGTGELFF. The CDR3 DNA reads as TGTGCCAGCAGCCCGTGGCGGTCGGGCACCGGGGAGCTGTTTTTT.

This chain uses TRBV19 with TRBJ2-7; 7 bases map to TRBD2. The CDR3 runs to 13 residues. J was trimmed by 5 bases and V by 5 bases; bases with no gene match: 6. The germline V gene encodes CDR1 LNHDA and CDR2 SQIVND (reference sequence). CDR3 protein: CASSHSGSDEQYF. CDR3 DNA sequence: TGTGCCAGTAGTCATAGCGGGTCGGACGAGCAGTACTTC.

This chain connects TRBV7-9 to TRBJ2-7; 13 bases are shared with TRBD2. The ends lost 3 bases at V and 6 bases at J; junction bases unmatched: 5. This CDR3 has 15 residues. Per the germline V gene, CDR1 is SEHNR and CDR2 is FQNEAQ (reference sequence). CDR3 residues: CASSFSGLAGVEQYF. CDR3 DNA: TGTGCCAGCAGCTTCTCCGGACTAGCGGGAGTCGAGCAGTACTTC.

The rearrangement uses TRBV27 and TRBJ2-1; D uncertain. The germline gives CDR1 MNHEY, CDR2 SMNVEV (reference sequence). Trimming cost V 3 bases and J 3 bases, with 6 bases left between them. This CDR3 is 13 amino acids long. This CDR3 reads CASSFRDYNEQFF. CDR3 bases: TGTGCCAGCAGTTTCCGAGACTACAATGAGCAGTTCTTC.

This sequence joins TRBV5-5 and TRBJ1-1; tentative D call: TRBD1 (6 bases). Germline values: CDR1 SGHKS, CDR2 YYEKEE (reference sequence). CDR3 length: 15 residues. Between the trimmed V and J ends, which lost 4 bases and 5 bases, there was a span of 18 bases. CDR3 bases: TGTGCCAGCAGCCCTCAAATACGAAGGGGGACTGAAGCTTTCTTT. Its translation: CASSPQIRRGTEAFF.

The chain uses TRBV19 and TRBJ2-5, with 9 bases matching TRBD2. V shed 1 base, J shed 6 bases, and the junction held 12 bases outside the gene matches. The CDR3 consists of 17 residues. The germline V gene has CDR1 LNHDA and CDR2 SQIVND (reference sequence). CDR3 region: CASSIVTVAGGGKTQYF. CDR3 DNA sequence: TGTGCCAGTAGTATAGTCACGGTGGCGGGAGGGGGGAAGACCCAGTACTTC.

The chain recombines TRBV27 with TRBJ2-1, with TRBD1 as a possible D gene (6 bases). The CDR3 extends over 20 amino acids. The germline V and J ends were trimmed by 6 bases and 9 bases, with 36 bases remaining between them. Per germline, CDR1 MNHEY and CDR2 SMNVEV (reference sequence). In DNA, the CDR3 is TGTGCCAGCAGCCGACAGGACCTACCTGCCCAGACATACGTGACAATTGAGCAGTTCTTC. Amino acids: CASSRQDLPAQTYVTIEQFF.

The gene calls are TRBV6-5 and TRBJ1-4; 10 nucleotides match TRBD1. This CDR3 is built from 14 residues. The V segment lost 2 bases and the J segment 7 bases; nucleotides outside the gene matches: 1. The V gene's germline CDR1 is MNHEY and CDR2 SVGAGI. The CDR3 protein is CASSYGTGAEKLFF. Written as DNA, the CDR3 is TGTGCCAGCAGTTACGGGACAGGGGCTGAAAAACTGTTTTTT.

The chain combines TRBV7-2 with TRBJ1-1; 7 nucleotides agree with TRBD1. Per germline, CDR1 SGHTA and CDR2 FQGNSA. Germline trimming cut 0 bases from V and 0 bases from J; bases unmatched to any gene: 4. This CDR3 region has 16 residues. The DNA of the CDR3 is TGTGCCAGCAGCTTAGCCGACAGGGAACTGAACACTGAAGCTTTCTTT. This encodes CASSLADRELNTEAFF.

The chain is built from TRBV4-1 and TRBJ1-1; the D gene is possibly TRBD1 (5 bases). The CDR3 is 15 amino acids. Looked up from germline, CDR1 is MGHRA and CDR2 is YSYEKL. V shed 0 bases and J shed 9 bases, with 17 bases lying between them. CDR3 protein: CASSQEWGVSLQAFF. The CDR3 DNA sequence: TGCGCCAGCAGCCAAGAGTGGGGGGTGAGCCTCCAAGCTTTCTTT.

The chain is built from TRBV18 and TRBJ1-5, with TRBD1 identical over 9 bases. The CDR3 consists of 15 residues. CDR1 and CDR2 (germline): KGHSH, LQKENI. The V and J ends lost 0 bases and 7 bases, in that order; junction bases with no gene match: 4. The chain's CDR3 is CASSPPDRGIQPQHF. The DNA of the CDR3 is TGTGCCAGCTCACCACCGGACAGGGGAATCCAGCCCCAGCATTTT.

The CDR3 spells CASSFIGAVTDTQYF. DNA for the CDR3: TGTGCCAGCAGTTTTATTGGAGCGGTGACAGATACGCAGTATTTT. The V and J genes are TRBV28 and TRBJ2-3; TRBD2 might be the D (5 bases). CDR3 size: 15 residues. V was pared by 3 bases and J by 3 bases, with 13 bases between. Germline V gene lookup returns CDR1 MDHEN and CDR2 SYDVKM. The variable domain in full, completed from reference TRBV28 and TRBJ2-3, reads DVKVTQSSRYLVKRTGEKVFLECVQDMDHENMFWYRQDPGLGLRLIYFSYDVKMKEKGDIPEGYSVSREKKERFSLILESASTNQTSMYLCASSFIGAVTDTQYFGPGTRLTVL.

The chain uses TRBV28 and TRBJ1-6; a possible D gene is TRBD1 (6 bases). This CDR3 comprises 15 residues. Germline V CDR1 and CDR2: MDHEN, SYDVKM. The ends were cut back, 5 bases at V and 10 bases at J, with 18 bases in the middle. In DNA form, the CDR3 reads TGTGCCAGCAGTCCACGTAAGGGGGTGGAATCACCCCTCCACTTT. Encoded protein: CASSPRKGVESPLHF.

This chain joins TRBV30 and TRBJ2-1, with a tentative D call TRBD1 (6 bases). V shed 2 bases and J shed 6 bases, with 17 bases lying between them. The CDR3 loop spans 15 amino acids. Per germline, CDR1 GTSNPN and CDR2 SVGIG (reference sequence). Here the CDR3 reads CAWSSPYIQGNEQFF. The CDR3 DNA follows: TGTGCCTGGAGTTCACCCTATATACAGGGCAATGAGCAGTTCTTC.

The chain couples TRBV3-1 (or the pseudogene TRBV3-2) to TRBJ2-1; 8 positions match TRBD2. V trimming: 1 base; J trimming: 5 bases; junction bases outside the gene matches: 4. The CDR3 extends over 15 amino acids. The V gene's germline CDR1 is LGHDT and CDR2 YNNKEL (reference sequence). This CDR3 reads CASSQVGTRDNEQFF. The CDR3 nucleotides are TGTGCCAGCAGCCAAGTGGGGACTAGGGACAATGAGCAGTTCTTC.